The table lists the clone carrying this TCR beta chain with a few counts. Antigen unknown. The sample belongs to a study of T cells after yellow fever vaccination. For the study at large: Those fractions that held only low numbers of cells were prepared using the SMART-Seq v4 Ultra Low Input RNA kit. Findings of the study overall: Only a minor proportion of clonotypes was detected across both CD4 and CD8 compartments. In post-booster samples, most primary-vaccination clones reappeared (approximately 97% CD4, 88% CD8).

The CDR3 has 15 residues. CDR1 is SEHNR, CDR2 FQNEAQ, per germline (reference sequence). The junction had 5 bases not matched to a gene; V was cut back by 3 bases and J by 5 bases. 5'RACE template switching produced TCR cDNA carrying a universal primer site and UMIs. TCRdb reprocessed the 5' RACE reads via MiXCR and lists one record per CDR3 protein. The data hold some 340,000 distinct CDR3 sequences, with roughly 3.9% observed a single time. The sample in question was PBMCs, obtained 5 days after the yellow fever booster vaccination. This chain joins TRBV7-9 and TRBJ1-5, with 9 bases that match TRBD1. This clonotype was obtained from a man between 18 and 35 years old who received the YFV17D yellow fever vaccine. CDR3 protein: CASSFGTGIYQPQHF. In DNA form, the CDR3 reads TGTGCCAGCAGCTTTGGGACAGGGATTTATCAGCCCCAGCATTTT.